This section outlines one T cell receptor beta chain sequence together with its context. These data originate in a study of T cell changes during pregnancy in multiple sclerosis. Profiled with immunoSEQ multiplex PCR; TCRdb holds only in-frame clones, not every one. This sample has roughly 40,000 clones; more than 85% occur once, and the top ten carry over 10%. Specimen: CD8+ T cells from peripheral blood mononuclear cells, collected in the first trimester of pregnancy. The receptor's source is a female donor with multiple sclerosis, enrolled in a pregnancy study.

The CDR3 loop reads CASSLVYQGSDTQYF. CDR3 DNA: TGCGCCAGCAGCTTGGTCTATCAGGGTTCAGATACGCAGTATTTT. The chain is built from TRBV5-1 and TRBJ2-3; TRBD1 is a possible D gene (5 bases). The CDR3 runs to 15 residues. Germline V lookup: CDR1 SGHRS, CDR2 YFSETQ. The V gene lost 0 bases and the J gene lost 4 bases, with 12 bases spanning the gap. Filled out from reference TRBV5-1 and TRBJ2-3, the complete variable domain reads KAGVTQTPRYLIKTRGQQVTLSCSPISGHRSVSWYQQTPGQGLQFLFEYFSETQRNKGNFPGRFSGRQFSNSRSEMNVSTLELGDSALYLCASSLVYQGSDTQYFGPGTRLTVL.